The 22 T cell receptor beta chains below were found in one sample sequenced in a study of regulatory T cells. Findings of the study overall: Hydrophobic residues at CDR3 positions 6 and 7 were enriched in conventional CD4+ T cells of CD3G-deficient patients.

Primers: 52 TRBV forward and 13 TRBJ reverse. The protocol was immunoSEQ multiplex PCR, while the TCRdb copy is restricted to in-frame clones and leaves out a portion. The table includes about 17,000 clones, 75% to 85% detected once. No antigen has been assigned to these receptors. Sequenced sample: conventional CD4+ T cells sorted from blood. These receptors all come from a person aged 25 to 39 with CD3G deficiency.

The V call is TRBV28, the J call TRBJ1-2; no firm D call. The CDR3 sequence is 13 residues long. With 5 bases removed from V and 8 bases from J, the gap between germline ends came to 15 bases. The germline V gene has CDR1 MDHEN and CDR2 SYDVKM. This chain's CDR3 is CASSTNGLWGYTF. Written as DNA, the CDR3 is TGTGCCAGCAGTACAAATGGACTTTGGGGCTACACCTTC.

The CDR3 sequence is CAWSTGGRGYTF. Written as DNA, the CDR3 is TGTGCCTGGAGTACGGGGGGCAGGGGCTACACCTTC. The chain carries TRBV30 and TRBJ1-2; D possibly corresponds to TRBD1 (6 bases). Looked up from germline, CDR1 is GTSNPN and CDR2 is SVGIG (reference sequence). This CDR3 has 12 residues. Deletions cut 2 bases from V and 8 bases from J, with 12 bases between.

The chain uses TRBV27 and TRBJ1-2, with 8 bases lining up with TRBD1. The CDR3 sequence is 15 residues long. The germline V gene has CDR1 MNHEY and CDR2 SMNVEV (reference sequence). J lost 4 bases, V lost 3 bases, and 7 bases had no gene match. The CDR3 coding sequence is TGTGCCAGCAGTTTCTGGACAGGGACGGTCTATGGCTACACCTTC. Amino acid sequence: CASSFWTGTVYGYTF.

V and J are TRBV28 and TRBJ1-2, with TRBD1 matching over 9 bases. The CDR3 extends over 17 amino acids. The germline gives CDR1 MDHEN, CDR2 SYDVKM. Trimming took 5 bases from V and 6 from J; bases not matched to a gene: 16. The CDR3 DNA reads as TGTGCCAGCAGTGCCGGGACAGGGACACACCCCGGCAATGGCTACACCTTC. Translating gives CASSAGTGTHPGNGYTF.

CDR3 in amino acids: CASITPQWRNTEAFF. The CDR3 nucleotides read TGTGCCAGCATCACCCCCCAGTGGAGGAACACTGAAGCTTTCTTT. The gene calls are TRBV7-9 and TRBJ1-1; D is unresolved. The V gene's germline CDR1 is SEHNR and CDR2 FQNEAQ (reference sequence). V was cut by 7 bases and J by 1 base, with 16 bases left in between. The CDR3 has 15 amino acids. Combining the CDR3 with reference TRBV7-9 and TRBJ1-1 gives the whole variable domain DTGVSQNPRHKITKRGQNVTFRCDPISEHNRLYWYRQTLGQGPEFLTYFQNEAQLEKSRLLSDRFSAERPKGSFSTLEIQRTEQGDSAMYLCASITPQWRNTEAFFGQGTRLTVV.

DNA for the CDR3: TGTGCCAGCAGTCCAGGGGGGGGACTAGCCTACAATGAGCAGTTCTTC. This sequence encodes CASSPGGGLAYNEQFF. The chain uses TRBV7-8 and TRBJ2-1; D may be TRBD2 (8 bases). The germline gives CDR1 SGHVS, CDR2 FQNEAQ. The V and J ends lost 6 bases and 2 bases respectively, with 17 bases between them. The CDR3 is made up of 16 amino acids.

V is TRBV11-3 and J is TRBJ2-2, with a weak D call TRBD2 (7 bases). Trimming stripped 5 bases from V and 5 bases from J, with 21 bases between. CDR3 size: 17 residues. CDR1 is SGHNT and CDR2 is YENEEA in the germline V gene. CDR3 region: CASSLYGGRGVTGELFF. DNA for the CDR3: TGTGCCAGCAGCCTCTACGGGGGGCGCGGAGTAACCGGGGAGCTGTTTTTT.

The chain combines TRBV7-9 with TRBJ2-5; 9 bases match TRBD1. The V segment lost 1 base and the J segment 2 bases; nucleotides outside the gene matches: 5. Germline V gene lookup returns CDR1 SEHNR and CDR2 FQNEAQ (reference sequence). There are 16 residues in the CDR3. CDR3 nucleotide sequence: TGTGCCAGCAGCTTAGGCGACAGGGGGATACAAGAGACCCAGTACTTC. It specifies CASSLGDRGIQETQYF.

The chain carries TRBV28 and TRBJ2-5; 7 bases line up with TRBD2. The DNA end lines up better with TRBJ2-7; the J call may be wrong. This CDR3 has 14 residues. Germline V lookup: CDR1 MDHEN, CDR2 SYDVKM. The CDR3 DNA is TGTGCCAGCAGTTCATGGGGGGGTAGTTACGAGCAGTACTTC. Its translation is CASSSWGGSYEQYF.

The chain uses TRBV19 and TRBJ2-2; D gene ambiguous. The CDR3 contains 14 residues. V was clipped by 5 bases and J by 2 bases, with 9 bases between them. Germline V CDR1 and CDR2: LNHDA, SQIVND (reference sequence). The CDR3 coding sequence is TGTGCCAGTAGTTTCTCCCAAAACACCGGGGAGCTGTTTTTT. It codes for CASSFSQNTGELFF.

The chain joins TRBV10-3 to TRBJ1-1; 8 nucleotides agree with TRBD1. Germline V gene sequence: CDR1 ENHRY, CDR2 SYGVKD. The V and J ends lost 10 bases and 4 bases, in that order; junction bases with no gene match: 8. The CDR3 runs to 13 residues. CDR3 in amino acids: CASAGTGFTEAFF. CDR3 DNA sequence: TGTGCCAGCGCCGGGACAGGTTTCACTGAAGCTTTCTTT.

This chain joins TRBV21-1 and TRBJ1-4. TRBV21-1 represents a pseudogene. CDR3 length equals 17 residues. CDR3 protein: CASSKALGVTSNEKLFF. CDR3 DNA: TGTGCCAGCAGCAAAGCGCTGGGGGTGACCTCTAATGAAAAACTGTTTTTT.

The V gene is TRBV5-1, the J gene TRBJ2-1, with 9 bases matching TRBD2. Germline assignment: CDR1 SGHRS and CDR2 YFSETQ. The CDR3 covers 16 residues. V trimming: 1 base; J trimming: 4 bases; junction bases outside the gene matches: 6. CDR3 DNA: TGCGCCAGCAGCTTGTATAGCGGGAGTAAGTACAATGAGCAGTTCTTC. It yields the protein CASSLYSGSKYNEQFF.

This clone was seen a single time. The chain uses TRBV19 and TRBJ2-2; the D call may be TRBD1 or TRBD2 (6 bases each). This CDR3 is built from 14 residues. Trimming cost V 5 bases and J 5 bases, with 12 bases left between them. CDR1 and CDR2 (germline): LNHDA, SQIVND (reference sequence). The CDR3 here is CASSFEGGTGELFF. CDR3 nucleotides: TGTGCCAGTAGTTTCGAAGGGGGGACCGGGGAGCTGTTTTTT.

The chain carries TRBV13 and TRBJ2-1; 12 nucleotides line up with TRBD1. This CDR3 is built from 17 residues. Germline V gene lookup returns CDR1 PRHDT and CDR2 FYEKMQ (reference sequence). With 2 bases clipped from V and 7 bases from J, the junction kept 9 bases outside the gene matches. CDR3 nucleotides: TGTGCCAGCAGCTTAACACGACCGGGACAGGGGGCTAATGAGCAGTTCTTC. Residues: CASSLTRPGQGANEQFF.

The gene calls are TRBV27 and TRBJ1-1; D is undetermined. The CDR3 spans 13 residues. The V end was cut by 2 bases, the J end by 5 bases, with 9 bases between. Germline CDR1 and CDR2: MNHEY and SMNVEV (reference sequence). As DNA, the CDR3 is TGTGCCAGCAGTTTAAATGGAAGAACTGAAGCTTTCTTT. Encoded protein: CASSLNGRTEAFF.

The rearrangement links TRBV18 to TRBJ1-1; D ambiguous. Germline V gives CDR1 KGHSH, CDR2 LQKENI. With 3 bases removed from V and 3 bases from J, the gap between germline ends came to 8 bases. This CDR3 is 13 amino acids long. As DNA, the CDR3 is TGTGCCAGCTCACCCTCCGTGGACACTGAAGCTTTCTTT. As protein: CASSPSVDTEAFF.

The chain joins TRBV6-6 to TRBJ1-1, with 11 bases fitting TRBD1. V gave up 6 bases and J gave up 5 bases; unmatched junction bases: 11. Per the germline V gene, CDR1 is MNHNY and CDR2 is SVGAGI (reference sequence). This CDR3 comprises 16 residues. This chain's CDR3 is CASSRDRGDRGTEAFF. The CDR3 bases are TGTGCCAGCAGCCGGGACAGGGGGGACCGAGGGACTGAAGCTTTCTTT.

The chain carries TRBV6-1 and TRBJ2-6; D may be TRBD2 (5 bases). This CDR3 comprises 15 residues. Per germline, CDR1 MNHNS and CDR2 SASEGT. The V end lost 2 bases, the J end lost 4 bases, and 9 bases lay between the germline ends. In DNA form, the CDR3 reads TGTGCCAGCAGTGAAATGGGGAGCGGGGCCAACGTCCTGACTTTC. This translates into CASSEMGSGANVLTF.

This chain links TRBV19 with TRBJ1-1; no reliable D call. The V gene's germline CDR1 is LNHDA and CDR2 SQIVND (reference sequence). Trimming stripped 2 bases from V and 3 bases from J, with 7 bases between. This CDR3 spans 13 amino acids. The CDR3 DNA follows: TGTGCCAGTAGTATAAACGGAGACACTGAAGCTTTCTTT. This gives the protein CASSINGDTEAFF.

The gene calls are TRBV5-1 and TRBJ1-1, with D possibly matching TRBD1 (6 bases). The CDR3 has 12 amino acids. Looked up from germline, CDR1 is SGHRS and CDR2 is YFSETQ. V shed 0 bases and J shed 8 bases, with 8 bases lying between them. The DNA of the CDR3 is TGCGCCAGCAGCTTGGAGGGACACGAAGCTTTCTTT. Translation gives CASSLEGHEAFF.

The rearrangement links TRBV19 to TRBJ2-2, with a tentative D call TRBD1 (5 bases). This CDR3 has 14 amino acids. V lost 6 bases and J lost 1, with 9 bases in between. Germline loops: CDR1 LNHDA, CDR2 SQIVND (reference sequence). CDR3 loop: CASRLQENTGELFF. The CDR3 DNA is TGTGCCAGTAGGCTACAGGAGAACACCGGGGAGCTGTTTTTT.